Shown below are 8 T cell receptor beta chains from a single sample sequenced in a study of somatic mutations in cytotoxic T cells in rheumatoid arthritis. Sequencing was performed with immunoSEQ multiplex PCR; in TCRdb, only in-frame clones are kept and a portion is missing. The sample includes about 17,000 clones, about four fifths seen only once; the top ten take about 9%. The specimen sequenced was CD8+ T cells sorted from blood. The receptors originated from an adult with rheumatoid arthritis.

The chain joins TRBV6-1 to TRBJ1-2, with D possibly being TRBD1 (6 bases). Germline lookup yields CDR1 MNHNS and CDR2 SASEGT. CDR3 length equals 14 residues. Between the trimmed V and J ends, which lost 3 bases and 4 bases, there was a span of 12 bases. Written as DNA, the CDR3 is TGTGCCAGCAGTGATGCAGGGGACCTCTATGGCTACACCTTC. Amino acids: CASSDAGDLYGYTF.

The genes are TRBV27 and TRBJ2-1; TRBD2 might be the D (5 bases). The V gene's germline CDR1 is MNHEY and CDR2 SMNVEV (reference sequence). CDR3 length equals 11 residues. The V and J ends lost 7 bases and 8 bases respectively, with 9 bases between them. Here the CDR3 reads CASTGNDEQFF. The CDR3 DNA reads TGTGCCAGCACGGGAAACGATGAGCAGTTCTTC.

In DNA, the CDR3 is TGTGCCTGGAGTGCCGGCCAGGGGTTCGAGCAGTACTTC. It encodes CAWSAGQGFEQYF. This chain uses TRBV30 with TRBJ2-7, with D possibly matching TRBD1 (6 bases). CDR1 is GTSNPN, CDR2 SVGIG, per germline (reference sequence). The CDR3 consists of 13 residues. V lost 1 base and J lost 6, with 13 bases in between.

This rearrangement joins TRBV7-9 to TRBJ2-5; the match to TRBD2 covers 10 bases. From germline, CDR1 is SEHNR and CDR2 FQNEAQ (reference sequence). V shed 5 bases, J shed 2 bases, and the junction held 5 bases outside the gene matches. There are 15 residues in the CDR3. The CDR3 is CASSAGLAVQETQYF. The CDR3 region has the DNA TGTGCCAGCAGCGCCGGACTAGCGGTGCAAGAGACCCAGTACTTC.

The chain employs TRBV27 and TRBJ2-7, with D perhaps assigned TRBD1 or TRBD2 (7 bases each). The CDR3 has 14 residues. Trimming took 6 bases from V and 3 from J, leaving 15 bases between them. CDR1 is MNHEY, CDR2 SMNVEV, per germline (reference sequence). This chain's CDR3 is CASSSGGGYYEQYF. In DNA, the CDR3 is TGTGCCAGCAGCTCAGGGGGGGGCTACTACGAGCAGTACTTC.

This chain joins TRBV7-3 and TRBJ2-1; 12 bases are shared with TRBD2. Trimming took 5 bases from V and 3 from J; bases not matched to a gene: 5. Per germline, CDR1 SGHTA and CDR2 FQGTGA. This CDR3 has 16 residues. In DNA, the CDR3 is TGTGCCAGCAGCGCTAGCGGGGGGGCCTTCTACAATGAGCAGTTCTTC. Residues: CASSASGGAFYNEQFF.

V and J are TRBV15 and TRBJ2-2; D might be TRBD1 (5 bases). V lost 4 bases to trimming and J lost 0 bases, with 9 bases between them. The CDR3 spans 15 residues. CDR1 and CDR2 from the germline V gene are LNHNV and YYDKDF (reference sequence). The CDR3 sequence is CATSTQTANTGELFF. For the CDR3, the DNA is TGTGCCACCAGCACCCAGACAGCGAACACCGGGGAGCTGTTTTTT. The complete variable domain, with remaining parts taken from reference TRBV15 and TRBJ2-2, reads DAMVIQNPRYQVTQFGKPVTLSCSQTLNHNVMYWYQQKSSQAPKLLFHYYDKDFNNEADTPDNFQSRRPNTSFCFLDIRSPGLGDTAMYLCATSTQTANTGELFFGEGSRLTVL.

The rearrangement uses TRBV7-8 and TRBJ2-7, with 8 bases lining up with TRBD2. The CDR3 has 15 amino acids. With 5 bases clipped from V and 1 base from J, the junction kept 7 bases outside the gene matches. Germline V gives CDR1 SGHVS, CDR2 FQNEAQ. CDR3 in DNA: TGTGCCAGCAGCCCGGGAGGGGCGGGGTCCTACGAGCAGTACTTC. This translates into CASSPGGAGSYEQYF.